This TCR beta chain comes out of a study of cytomegalovirus exposure and HLA in healthy donors. PCR employed 60 Vbeta and 13 Jbeta primers. The table came from immunoSEQ multiplex PCR; TCRdb's copy has only in-frame clones and leaves some out. The sample shows around 120,000 clones, around 60% of them seen only once. Study-wide points: A list of 164 TCR beta chains associated with cytomegalovirus was given. Several top significant clusters appeared, in a later analysis, to be linked to common viral pathogens.

A remark on this clone: Its matching antigen is unknown.

This CDR3 contains 14 residues. The germline V and J ends were trimmed by 3 bases and 6 bases, with 12 bases remaining between them. Germline V gene lookup returns CDR1 SGHAT and CDR2 FQNNGV. The sequencing input was PBMCs. The TCR sequence derives from a man in his thirties or forties in good health and CMV-seropositive. This chain links TRBV11-2 with TRBJ1-5, with no clear D. DNA of the CDR3: TGTGCCAGCAGCTTCCCCGGGGTCATTCAGCCCCAGCATTTT. Translated, it gives CASSFPGVIQPQHF.